The 21 T cell receptor beta chains listed next were all sequenced from one sample in a study of CD8 T cells in Susac syndrome. With random hexamers, reverse transcription was performed on about 0.5 to 1 ug of RNA. TCRdb re-called the immunoSEQ multiplex PCR reads through MiXCR, storing one row per CDR3 protein. The table has about 47,000 distinct CDR3 sequences, 90% to 95% seen once; the top ten hold 0.4% to 0.5%. The sequenced sample consisted of CD8+ T cells from PBMCs. The source of these receptors is a human donor in good health.

V usage is TRBV12-3 or TRBV12-4 and J usage is TRBJ2-7; TRBD2 matches 10 bases. V trimming: 6 bases; J trimming: 4 bases; junction bases outside the gene matches: 9. The CDR3 is made up of 15 amino acids. CDR3 amino acids: CASSPLAGVGYEQYF. The CDR3 DNA follows: TGTGCCAGCAGCCCCCTAGCGGGAGTTGGGTACGAGCAGTACTTC.

The V and J genes are TRBV19 and TRBJ1-5, with D perhaps matching TRBD1 (5 bases). V was shortened by 4 bases and J by 6 bases, with 22 bases between the two germline ends. Germline CDR1 LNHDA, CDR2 SQIVND (reference sequence). CDR3 length: 17 residues. In DNA, the CDR3 is TGTGCCAGTAGTACCATAAACGTCCAGGGTACAAGTCAGCCCCAGCATTTT. Translation: CASSTINVQGTSQPQHF. The complete variable domain, with remaining parts taken from reference TRBV19 and TRBJ1-5, reads DGGITQSPKYLFRKEGQNVTLSCEQNLNHDAMYWYRQDPGQGLRLIYYSQIVNDFQKGDIAEGYSVSREKKESFPLTVTSAQKNPTAFYLCASSTINVQGTSQPQHFGDGTRLSIL.

This clonotype is a singleton in its sample. The chain links TRBV7-9 to TRBJ2-1; TRBD2 might be the D (5 bases). Trimming stripped 5 bases from V and 5 bases from J, with 16 bases between. CDR3 length: 15 amino acids. Germline CDR1 reads SEHNR; CDR2 reads FQNEAQ (reference sequence). CDR3 protein: CASSRRQEADNEQFF. The CDR3 DNA sequence: TGTGCCAGCAGCCGTCGCCAGGAGGCGGACAATGAGCAGTTCTTC.

This chain links TRBV7-9 with TRBJ2-7, with 8 bases identical to TRBD2. With V trimmed by 5 bases and J by 3 bases, 12 bases remained unmatched. The CDR3 consists of 16 residues. The germline CDR1 and CDR2 sequences are SEHNR and FQNEAQ (reference sequence). The CDR3 loop is CASSTTGTSLNYEQYF. The CDR3 DNA is TGTGCCAGCAGCACGACCGGGACTAGTCTTAACTACGAGCAGTACTTC.

The rearrangement uses TRBV3-1 and TRBJ2-5, with D hard to call. The CDR3 consists of 11 residues. The V and J ends lost 8 bases and 8 bases respectively, with 12 bases between them. Germline V gives CDR1 LGHDT, CDR2 YNNKEL (reference sequence). CDR3 bases: TGTGCCAGCGGGGAAGACCCCACCCAGTACTTC. Translation gives CASGEDPTQYF.

This chain connects TRBV23-1 to TRBJ1-1; TRBD1 is a possible D gene (6 bases). TRBV23-1 is designated an ORF whose function remains uncertain. The CDR3 spans 17 residues. Trimming removed 0 bases at V and 0 bases at J, with 14 bases between. The CDR3 coding sequence is TGCGCCAGCAGTCAATCTGGGGAGGGACACCTGAACACTGAAGCTTTCTTT. Translated, it gives CASSQSGEGHLNTEAFF.

V usage is TRBV7-9 and J usage is TRBJ1-3, with 7 bases matching TRBD1. Germline CDR1 SEHNR, CDR2 FQNEAQ (reference sequence). V shed 3 bases, J shed 4 bases, and the junction held 6 bases outside the gene matches. The CDR3 length is 15 residues. The DNA for the CDR3 is TGTGCCAGCAGCTTCAGACAGGGAGTAGGAAACACCATATATTTT. Protein: CASSFRQGVGNTIYF.

A word on this clonotype: The conserved phenylalanine or tryptophan normally closing the CDR3 is absent here, so this likely arose from a read error. The rearrangement links TRBV27 to TRBJ2-7; no reliable D call. Looked up from germline, CDR1 is MNHEY and CDR2 is SMNVEV (reference sequence). CDR3 length: 13 residues. The V end lost 3 bases, the J end lost 3 bases, and 9 bases lay between the germline ends. CDR3 in amino acids: CASSLDPSYEQYS. The CDR3 coding sequence is TGTGCCAGCAGTTTGGACCCTAGCTACGAGCAGTACTCC.

V and J are TRBV19 and TRBJ2-7; 11 bases map to TRBD2. The CDR3 runs to 14 residues. Germline CDR1 and CDR2: LNHDA and SQIVND (reference sequence). The V segment lost 5 bases and the J segment 5 bases; nucleotides outside the gene matches: 5. This CDR3 reads CASSVGLAENEQYF. CDR3 nucleotide sequence: TGTGCCAGTAGTGTGGGACTAGCGGAAAACGAGCAGTACTTC.

The V call is TRBV30, the J call TRBJ2-7, with 11 bases identical to TRBD2. Per the germline V gene, CDR1 is GTSNPN and CDR2 is SVGIG (reference sequence). V lost 3 bases, J lost 7 bases, and 11 bases stayed unmatched. The CDR3 length is 15 residues. This CDR3 reads CAWSESGLAAREQYF. The DNA of the CDR3 is TGTGCCTGGAGCGAATCGGGACTAGCGGCCCGAGAGCAGTACTTC.

CDR3 sequence (DNA): TGCGCCAGCAGCTTGTCCCGGGGGACCTACGAGCAGTACTTC. This sequence encodes CASSLSRGTYEQYF. The chain couples TRBV5-1 to TRBJ2-7; D is possibly TRBD2 (6 bases). Per germline, CDR1 SGHRS and CDR2 YFSETQ. There are 14 residues in the CDR3. V shed 1 base and J shed 2 bases, with 10 bases lying between them. The full variable domain, rest sourced from reference TRBV5-1 and TRBJ2-7, is KAGVTQTPRYLIKTRGQQVTLSCSPISGHRSVSWYQQTPGQGLQFLFEYFSETQRNKGNFPGRFSGRQFSNSRSEMNVSTLELGDSALYLCASSLSRGTYEQYFGPGTRLTVT.

This chain links TRBV4-3 with TRBJ2-1, with a possible D match to TRBD1 (6 bases). V was cut by 0 bases and J by 9 bases, with 9 bases left in between. The CDR3 loop spans 13 amino acids. Germline CDR1 and CDR2: LGHNA and YSLEER. CDR3 amino acids: CASSQDRGSEQFF. CDR3 nucleotide sequence: TGCGCCAGCAGCCAAGACAGGGGTAGTGAGCAGTTCTTC.

The rearrangement joins TRBV6-5 to TRBJ2-1, with TRBD2 matching 7 bases. The junction had 8 bases not matched to a gene; V was cut back by 0 bases and J by 6 bases. This CDR3 comprises 16 residues. Germline V gives CDR1 MNHEY, CDR2 SVGAGI. The CDR3 coding sequence is TGTGCCAGCAGTTACTCTGCGGGAGAGTCTTTCAATGAGCAGTTCTTC. It codes for CASSYSAGESFNEQFF.

V usage is TRBV7-6 and J usage is TRBJ2-2, with D hard to call. V lost 5 bases and J 2 bases, leaving 9 bases between the germline ends. In germline, CDR1 is SGHVS, CDR2 FNYEAQ. This CDR3 spans 14 amino acids. The CDR3 here is CASSPSYNTGELFF. The CDR3 DNA sequence: TGTGCCAGCAGCCCCTCGTATAACACCGGGGAGCTGTTTTTT.

The V call is TRBV3-1, the J call TRBJ2-7; 8 nucleotides agree with TRBD2. The CDR3 sequence is 14 residues long. The V segment lost 7 bases and the J segment 4 bases; nucleotides outside the gene matches: 9. CDR1 and CDR2 from the germline V gene are LGHDT and YNNKEL (reference sequence). The CDR3: CASTNGGEEYEQYF. The CDR3 bases are TGTGCCAGCACCAACGGGGGGGAGGAGTACGAGCAGTACTTC.

This chain links TRBV19 with TRBJ2-3, with D perhaps assigned TRBD1 or TRBD2 (5 bases each). The CDR3 extends over 11 amino acids. Germline assignment: CDR1 LNHDA and CDR2 SQIVND (reference sequence). Trimming shortened V by 7 bases and J by 6 bases, and 8 bases separated the two germline ends. CDR3 bases: TGTGCCAGTACCAGGGAGGATACGCAGTATTTT. This sequence encodes CASTREDTQYF.

J is TRBJ2-1 and V is TRBV7-9, with 13 nucleotides matching TRBD2. CDR1 is SEHNR and CDR2 is FQNEAQ in the germline V gene (reference sequence). The CDR3 runs 15 residues. The ends lost 3 bases at V and 5 bases at J; junction bases unmatched: 1. CDR3 sequence: CASSFGTSGNNEQFF. CDR3 in DNA: TGTGCCAGCAGCTTCGGGACTAGCGGGAACAATGAGCAGTTCTTC. The whole variable domain, remainder taken from reference TRBV7-9 and TRBJ2-1, is DTGVSQNPRHKITKRGQNVTFRCDPISEHNRLYWYRQTLGQGPEFLTYFQNEAQLEKSRLLSDRFSAERPKGSFSTLEIQRTEQGDSAMYLCASSFGTSGNNEQFFGPGTRLTVL.

This clonotype came up once. The J gene is TRBJ2-3, the V gene TRBV27; D perhaps matches TRBD1 (6 bases). V gave up 11 bases and J gave up 4 bases, with 16 bases separating them. Per the germline V gene, CDR1 is MNHEY and CDR2 is SMNVEV (reference sequence). This CDR3 is 13 amino acids long. The CDR3: CAVKGVWADTQYF. Written as DNA, the CDR3 is TGTGCCGTTAAGGGGGTCTGGGCAGATACGCAGTATTTT.

V usage is TRBV12-3 or TRBV12-4 and J usage is TRBJ1-3; no clear D gene. CDR3 length: 12 residues. Trimming took off 7 bases at V and 1 base at J, with 5 bases between the two ends. CDR3 coding DNA: TGTGCCAGCACCATATCTGGAAACACCATATATTTT. Amino acids: CASTISGNTIYF.

This chain links TRBV9 with TRBJ1-1; D ambiguous. This CDR3 is built from 13 residues. V lost 2 bases, J lost 1 base, and 6 bases lay in between. Germline V CDR1 and CDR2: SGDLS, YYNGEE. The CDR3 sequence is CASSVGRNTEAFF. In nucleotides, the CDR3 is TGTGCCAGCAGCGTGGGCAGGAACACTGAAGCTTTCTTT.

The chain carries TRBV19 and TRBJ1-1; D gene unclear. The CDR3 covers 13 residues. The germline CDR1 and CDR2 sequences are LNHDA and SQIVND (reference sequence). The V gene lost 5 bases and the J gene lost 0 bases, with 7 bases spanning the gap. The CDR3: CASSRLLNTEAFF. DNA of the CDR3: TGTGCCAGTAGTCGACTCCTGAACACTGAAGCTTTCTTT.